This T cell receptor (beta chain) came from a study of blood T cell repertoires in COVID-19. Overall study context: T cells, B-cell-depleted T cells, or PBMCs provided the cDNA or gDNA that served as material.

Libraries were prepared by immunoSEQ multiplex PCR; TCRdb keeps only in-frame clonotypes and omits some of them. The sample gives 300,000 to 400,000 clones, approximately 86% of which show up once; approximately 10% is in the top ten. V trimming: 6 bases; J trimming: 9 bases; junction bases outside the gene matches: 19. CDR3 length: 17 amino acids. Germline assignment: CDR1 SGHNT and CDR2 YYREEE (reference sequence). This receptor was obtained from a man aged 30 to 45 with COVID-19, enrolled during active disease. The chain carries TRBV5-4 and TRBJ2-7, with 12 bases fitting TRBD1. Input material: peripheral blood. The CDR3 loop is CASNLWDRGPIKEVQYF. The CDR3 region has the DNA TGTGCCAGCAATCTCTGGGACAGGGGGCCAATCAAGGAAGTGCAGTACTTC.